This is a list of T cell receptor beta chains from one sample in a study of blood T cell repertoires in COVID-19. Libraries were prepared by immunoSEQ multiplex PCR; TCRdb keeps only in-frame clonotypes and omits some of them. The data hold about 39,000 clones, with 75% to 90% observed a single time. Sequencing was performed on peripheral blood. Receptor source: a man aged 55 to 70 with acute or convalescent COVID-19. The CDR3 runs from the conserved cysteine through the conserved F or W. Fields, in order: V gene, D gene, clone size, J gene, CDR3 DNA, CDR3 protein. The D gene is left open where the match is weak. Part of the rows lack a size; the others show once, few, many or a class for expanded clones.

TRBV11-1	.	.	TRBJ2-7	TGTGCCAGCAGCTTACGGGACTCCGGAGAGCAGTACTTC	CASSLRDSGEQYF
TRBV5-6	.	.	TRBJ1-2	TGTGCCAGCAGCTTGGAGTGGGCAGGAGGCTACACCTTC	CASSLEWAGGYTF
TRBV7-9	TRBD1	few	TRBJ2-2	TGTGCCAGCACCATGGGACAGGGCAGCACCGGGGAGCTGTTTTTT	CASTMGQGSTGELFF
TRBV7-2	.	.	TRBJ2-5	TGTGCCAGCAGCCTTGGACAGCTAATGACCGAGACCCAGTACTTC	CASSLGQLMTETQYF
TRBV30	.	.	TRBJ2-7	TGTGCCTGGAGTGTAGGGGCATACCGCGAGCAGTACTTC	CAWSVGAYREQYF
TRBV27	.	.	TRBJ1-2	TGTGCCAGCAGCCGAGGGGGGGAAACTAACTATGGCTACACCTTC	CASSRGGETNYGYTF
TRBV11-1	TRBD2	.	TRBJ2-3	TGTGCCAGCAGCTGGGCTAGCGGGGGCCCGGATACGCAGTATTTT	CASSWASGGPDTQYF
TRBV18	TRBD1	.	TRBJ2-7	TGTGCCAGCTCACCACCGGGACAGATTTACGAGCAGTACTTC	CASSPPGQIYEQYF
TRBV7-6	.	.	TRBJ2-1	TGTGCCAGCAGCTTAGTACATGGTGGAGTAGCCTACAATGAGCAGTTCTTC	CASSLVHGGVAYNEQFF
TRBV28	TRBD1	.	TRBJ1-4	TGTGCCAGCAGTTCCCTAGCAGGGGGTTCGATTTTT	CASSSLAGGSIF
TRBV7-6	.	.	TRBJ1-6	TGTGCCAGCAGCTTAGGCGTCAATTCACCCCTCCACTTT	CASSLGVNSPLHF
TRBV5-1	.	.	TRBJ1-1	TGCGCCAGCAGCCCCGGCGGGGTAGACACTGAAGCTTTCTTT	CASSPGGVDTEAFF
TRBV10-3	.	.	TRBJ1-2	TGTGCCATCAGTGAACGGACAGAGCTCTATGGCTACACCTTC	CAISERTELYGYTF
TRBV29-1	.	.	TRBJ1-1	TGCAGCGGCCACCACTCGGGCGCGGGTGAAGCTTTCTTT	CSGHHSGAGEAFF
TRBV4-3	.	.	TRBJ1-1	TGCGCCAGCAGCCAAGATCTTAGGAAGGGGCGAGCTTTCTTT	CASSQDLRKGRAFF
TRBV6-5	TRBD2	.	TRBJ2-7	TGTGCCAGCAGTTCCCCGGGGGGCGAGCAGTACTTC	CASSSPGGEQYF
TRBV29-1	TRBD2	.	TRBJ2-7	TGCAGCGTTGAAGTAGTACGGATGAGGAGACTAGCGGCCTCCTACGAGCAGTACTTC	CSVEVVRMRRLAASYEQYF
TRBV18	TRBD1	.	TRBJ1-2	TGTGCCAGCTCCCGCCGTGGGACAGGGGACGGCTATGGCTACACCTTC	CASSRRGTGDGYGYTF
TRBV12-5	TRBD1	.	TRBJ2-5	TGTGCTAGAGGACTCAGGGGGCGCGTGGAGACCCAGTACTTC	CARGLRGRVETQYF
TRBV6-5	.	.	TRBJ2-5	TGTGCCAGCATCACGGGGGAGAGGCAAGAGACCCAGTACTTC	CASITGERQETQYF
TRBV7-8	.	few	TRBJ2-1	TGTGCCAGCAGTCTAGCGTACAATGAGCAGTTCTTC	CASSLAYNEQFF
TRBV7-3	.	.	TRBJ2-3	TGTGCCAGCAGCTTAACCCCGGGGGCAGATACGCAGTATTTT	CASSLTPGADTQYF
TRBV7-2	.	.	TRBJ1-6	TGTGCCAGCAGACCCTGGGGCAGCCAGGGTGGTTCACCCCTCCACTTT	CASRPWGSQGGSPLHF
TRBV2	TRBD2	.	TRBJ2-1	TGTGCCAGCAGTGATGTAGCGGGATTTTTAAATGAGCAGTTCTTC	CASSDVAGFLNEQFF
TRBV7-9	.	.	TRBJ1-6	TGTGCCAGCAGCGCGACAGGCTCCTATAATTCACCCCTCCACTTT	CASSATGSYNSPLHF
TRBV7-8	.	.	TRBJ2-7	TGTGCCAGCAGCTTCATGGCAAGGGGGAACTACGAGCAGTACTTC	CASSFMARGNYEQYF
TRBV19	.	.	TRBJ2-2	TGTGCCAGTAGTATCGACGGGGGGCGGTCTGTCACCGGGGAGCTGTTTTTT	CASSIDGGRSVTGELFF
TRBV7-2	TRBD1	.	TRBJ1-2	TGTGCCAGCAGCTTATCCGGACAGGCCTATGGCTACACCTTC	CASSLSGQAYGYTF
TRBV3-1/TRBV3-2	.	.	TRBJ2-1	TGTGCCAGCAGCCAATCCGTGCGTCTAGTGGCGTCCAATGAGCAGTTCTTC	CASSQSVRLVASNEQFF
TRBV2	.	.	TRBJ1-6	TGTGCCAGCAGTAGGGGGGGGGTATATAATTCACCCCTCCACTTT	CASSRGGVYNSPLHF
TRBV30	TRBD1	.	TRBJ2-6	TGTGCCTGGAGTGTACGCAGGGGGTCCGGTCCTGGGGCCAACGTCCTGACTTTC	CAWSVRRGSGPGANVLTF
TRBV6-5	.	few	TRBJ2-1	TGTGCCAGCAGGACAATAATGGACAATGAGCAGTTCTTC	CASRTIMDNEQFF
TRBV18	TRBD1	.	TRBJ2-2	TGTGCCAGCTCACAGAGACAGGGGGACACCGGGGAGCTGTTTTTT	CASSQRQGDTGELFF
TRBV24-1	TRBD2	.	TRBJ2-1	TGTGCCACCAGTGATTTGTTTCGGACTAGCGGCTACAATGAGCAGTTCTTC	CATSDLFRTSGYNEQFF
TRBV10-1	TRBD2	once	TRBJ2-2	TGCGCCAGCAGTGTTCTAGCGGGTCTGGACGGGGAGCTGTTTTTT	CASSVLAGLDGELFF
TRBV6-5	.	.	TRBJ1-2	TGTGCCAGCAGCGGGTTAGGCAGTCTCTCCTATGGCTACACCTTC	CASSGLGSLSYGYTF
TRBV7-8	.	.	TRBJ1-1	TGTGCCAGCAGCTTACTCCCGGGGAACACTGAAGCTTTCTTT	CASSLLPGNTEAFF
TRBV18	.	few	TRBJ2-1	TGTGCCAGCTCACCACCCAACAGGGAGGGGGGAAATGAGCAGTTCTTC	CASSPPNREGGNEQFF
TRBV11-2	TRBD2	.	TRBJ2-7	TGTGCCAGCAGCCTGACTAGCGGGGGGATCACCTACGAGCAGTACTTC	CASSLTSGGITYEQYF
TRBV28	.	.	TRBJ2-3	TGTGCCAGCAGTTTCGGCAGGGTGGGCGGCACAGATACGCAGTATTTT	CASSFGRVGGTDTQYF
TRBV2	.	.	TRBJ2-5	TGTGCCAGCAGGGAAAAGACAGGCGTAAAAGAGACCCAGTACTTC	CASREKTGVKETQYF
TRBV18	.	.	TRBJ1-1	TGTGCCAGCTCACCGGGGGCCACTGAAGCTTTCTTT	CASSPGATEAFF
TRBV6-5	TRBD2	.	TRBJ2-5	TGTGCCAGCAGGGGGACTAGCGGCCGGGAGACCCAGTACTTC	CASRGTSGRETQYF
TRBV27	TRBD2	.	TRBJ2-1	TGTGCCAGCAGTCTCCGGGGAGCGGGACTCACCAATGAGCAGTTCTTC	CASSLRGAGLTNEQFF
TRBV11-3	.	.	TRBJ1-2	TGTGCCAGCAGCTTTGGGGCGGGGGCGGGGGGCTACACCTTC	CASSFGAGAGGYTF
TRBV27	TRBD1	once	TRBJ1-1	TGTGCCAGCGGCTCCCGGCCGGGACAGGGGCTCGGCACTGAAGCTTTCTTT	CASGSRPGQGLGTEAFF